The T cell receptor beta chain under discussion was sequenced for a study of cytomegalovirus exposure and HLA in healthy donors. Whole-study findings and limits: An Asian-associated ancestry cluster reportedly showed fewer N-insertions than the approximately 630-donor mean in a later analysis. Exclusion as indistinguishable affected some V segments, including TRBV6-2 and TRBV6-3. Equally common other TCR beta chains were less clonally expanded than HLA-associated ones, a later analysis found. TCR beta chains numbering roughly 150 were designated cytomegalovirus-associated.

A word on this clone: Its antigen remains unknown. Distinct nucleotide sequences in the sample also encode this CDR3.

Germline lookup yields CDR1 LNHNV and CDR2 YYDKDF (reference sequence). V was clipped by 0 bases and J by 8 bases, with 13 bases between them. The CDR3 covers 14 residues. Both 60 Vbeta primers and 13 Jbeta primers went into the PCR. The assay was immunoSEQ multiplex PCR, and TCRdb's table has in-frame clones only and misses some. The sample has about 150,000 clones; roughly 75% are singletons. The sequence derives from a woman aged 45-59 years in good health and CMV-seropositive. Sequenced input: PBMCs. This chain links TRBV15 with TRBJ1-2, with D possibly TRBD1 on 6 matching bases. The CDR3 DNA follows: TGTGCCACCAGCAGAGATCCAGGGAGGGGGGGCTACACCTTC. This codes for CATSRDPGRGGYTF.